The rows below give T cell receptor beta chains drawn from one sample of a study of T cell repertoires in cytomegalovirus infection. TCRdb used MiXCR to reprocess the reads, holding one entry per CDR3 protein. The repertoire consists of 150,000 to 200,000 distinct CDR3 sequences, with 15% to 20% occurring once and the leading ten covering just under 3%. The sequenced sample was PBMCs. The source of these receptors is a human donor in good health (CMV status not recorded). Some clones in this sample may be carry-over from other donors' samples. CDR3s include the opening cysteine and the closing phenylalanine or tryptophan. A D gene is named only where the DNA matches it firmly. A clone size is listed for some rows: how often the clone was seen (once, few, many), or a class if it is expanded.

TRBV7-6	TRBJ1-3	-	few	TGTGCCAGCACCCAACGTGGAGGAAACACCATATATTTT	CASTQRGGNTIYF
TRBV7-2	TRBJ2-1	-	few	TGTGCCAGCAGCTTAAGAGGGAGCCCCTGGAAAGAGCAGTTCTTC	CASSLRGSPWKEQFF
TRBV7-2	TRBJ2-1	TRBD2	many	TGTGCCAGCAGCTTTACTAGCGGAGCCTACAATGAGCAGTTCTTC	CASSFTSGAYNEQFF
TRBV19	TRBJ2-1	-	once	TGTGCCAGTAGTATGGGCGGGGAGAATGAGCAGTTCTTC	CASSMGGENEQFF
TRBV11-3	TRBJ1-4	-	-	TGTGCCAGCAGCTCGGACGGGTACAATGAAAAACTGTTTTTT	CASSSDGYNEKLFF
TRBV27	TRBJ2-7	-	once	TGTGCCAGCAGTTCCCCTCCTCGTTCCGAGCAGTACTTC	CASSSPPRSEQYF
TRBV20-1	TRBJ1-3	-	few	TGCAGTGCTAGCCCAGGGGACTCTGGAAACACCATATATTTT	CSASPGDSGNTIYF
TRBV5-1	TRBJ2-3	-	-	TGCGCCAGCAGCTTGGGTGGGGGCCCGGATACAGATACGCAGTATTTT	CASSLGGGPDTDTQYF
TRBV28	TRBJ2-7	-	many	TGTGCCAGCGAGAGGGATTCCTACGAGCAGTACTTC	CASERDSYEQYF
TRBV20-1	TRBJ1-1	-	-	TGCAGTGCTAGGTTGGACAACACTGAAGCTTTCTTT	CSARLDNTEAFF
TRBV11-2	TRBJ2-1	-	-	TGTGCCAGCAGTGTCCTAGCACGGAATGAGCAGTTCTTC	CASSVLARNEQFF
TRBV6-2/TRBV6-3	TRBJ2-5	-	many	TGTGCCAGCAGTTACTCGCAGGTACAAGAGACCCAGTACTTC	CASSYSQVQETQYF
TRBV27	TRBJ2-1	-	-	TGTGCCAGCAGCAACCGGAGGAGCGACTACAATGAGCAGTTCTTC	CASSNRRSDYNEQFF
TRBV27	TRBJ1-2	TRBD1	many	TGTGCCAGCAGACCTGACACGGGACAGGGATTCTATGGCTACACCTTC	CASRPDTGQGFYGYTF
TRBV6-1	TRBJ1-1	-	-	TGTGCCAGCACCTTAGAGGGGTGGGACCCCAAGAACACTGAAGCTTTCTTT	CASTLEGWDPKNTEAFF
TRBV12-3/TRBV12-4	TRBJ2-2	-	-	TGTGCCAGCAGTTCAGCAAACACCGGGGAGCTGTTTTTT	CASSSANTGELFF
TRBV9	TRBJ1-2	TRBD1	few	TGTGCCAGCAGCGGGGGACAGGTTCAAGCTAACTATGGCTACACCTTC	CASSGGQVQANYGYTF
TRBV7-2	TRBJ2-3	-	many	TGTGCCAGCAGCTTAGAAGGGACTAGCACAGATACGCAGTATTTT	CASSLEGTSTDTQYF
TRBV7-2	TRBJ1-2	TRBD1	many	TGTGCCAGCAGCTCAAGCTCACAGGGGGCGGTCTATGGCTACACCTTC	CASSSSSQGAVYGYTF
TRBV30	TRBJ1-1	-	-	TGTGCCTGGAGTGTAAGGAATGAAGCTTTCTTT	CAWSVRNEAFF
TRBV11-1	TRBJ2-7	TRBD1	few	TGTGCCAGCAGCTTATCCGAAGGGACAGGGGACTCCTACGAGCAGTACTTC	CASSLSEGTGDSYEQYF
TRBV7-2	TRBJ2-7	TRBD1	-	TGTGCCAGCAGCCGGGACAGGGACGACTACGAGCAGTACTTC	CASSRDRDDYEQYF
TRBV5-1	TRBJ2-7	-	few	TGCGCCAGCAGCTTGGACGTGACACCGTCCTACGAGCAGTACTTC	CASSLDVTPSYEQYF
TRBV7-8	TRBJ1-1	-	many	TGTGCCAGCAGCTTAGGTCGTAGCCAGAACACTGAAGCTTTCTTT	CASSLGRSQNTEAFF
TRBV7-9	TRBJ2-7	-	many	TGTGCCAGCAGCTCCCGGGACCTACCGTACGAGCAGTACTTC	CASSSRDLPYEQYF